This TCR beta chain is from a study of T cell changes during pregnancy in multiple sclerosis (dated by TCRdb to between 2018 and 2021). A note on the overall study: The study examined how the T cell repertoire changed over the course of pregnancy in women with multiple sclerosis.

Its CDR3 holds 15 amino acids, cysteine through phenylalanine. Solely the CDR3 DNA is kept, with 45 bases framed from the first base. V is trimmed back by 3 bases and J by 0 bases, and the junction contains 0 bases that no gene match accounts for. CDR1 is given as KGHSH and CDR2 as LQKENI, both from the germline V gene. As concerns this clone: Its antigen is still unknown. Base qualities are not recorded, but no much larger clone differs from it by a single base.

The method was the immunoSEQ multiplex PCR assay. Held by TCRdb, this immuneACCESS table contains in-frame sequences only and omits some clones. Under half of the omission traces to an unresolved V gene where checked; the cause of the rest is unknown. In this sample the table shows some 64,000 clones, 91% of which occur a single time. Approximately 2.4% of the sample comes from the top ten. The sample consisted of peripheral blood, taken in the first trimester of pregnancy. This TCR derives from a female donor with multiple sclerosis, enrolled in a pregnancy study. The sequence joins TRBV18 to TRBJ1-4; a stretch of 8 junction bases matches TRBD1. The nucleotides are TGTGCCAGCTCACCGGACAGGGCAACTAATGAAAAACTGTTTTTT. This sequence encodes CASSPDRATNEKLFF.